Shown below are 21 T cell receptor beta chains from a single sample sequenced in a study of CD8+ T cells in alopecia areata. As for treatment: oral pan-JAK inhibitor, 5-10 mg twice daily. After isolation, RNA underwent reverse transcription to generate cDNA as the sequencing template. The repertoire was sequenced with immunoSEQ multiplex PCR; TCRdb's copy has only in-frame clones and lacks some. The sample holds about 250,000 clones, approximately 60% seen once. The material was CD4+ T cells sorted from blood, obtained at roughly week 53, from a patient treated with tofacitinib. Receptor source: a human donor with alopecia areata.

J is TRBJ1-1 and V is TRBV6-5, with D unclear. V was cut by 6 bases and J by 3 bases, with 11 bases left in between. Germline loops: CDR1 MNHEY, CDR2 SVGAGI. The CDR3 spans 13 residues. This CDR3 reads CASRFRSDTEAFF. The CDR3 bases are TGTGCCAGCAGATTCCGCTCGGACACTGAAGCTTTCTTT.

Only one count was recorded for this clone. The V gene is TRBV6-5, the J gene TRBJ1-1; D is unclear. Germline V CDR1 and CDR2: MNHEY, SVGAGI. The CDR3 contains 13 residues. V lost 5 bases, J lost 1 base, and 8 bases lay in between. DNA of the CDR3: TGTGCCAGCAGTCTGAGTAGGAACACTGAAGCTTTCTTT. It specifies CASSLSRNTEAFF.

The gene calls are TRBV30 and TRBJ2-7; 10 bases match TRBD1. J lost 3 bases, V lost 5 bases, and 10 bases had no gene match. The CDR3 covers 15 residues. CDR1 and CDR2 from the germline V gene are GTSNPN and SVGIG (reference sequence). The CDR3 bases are TGTGCCTGGGCTTTCATGAGGGACAGGGGCTACGAGCAGTACTTC. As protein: CAWAFMRDRGYEQYF.

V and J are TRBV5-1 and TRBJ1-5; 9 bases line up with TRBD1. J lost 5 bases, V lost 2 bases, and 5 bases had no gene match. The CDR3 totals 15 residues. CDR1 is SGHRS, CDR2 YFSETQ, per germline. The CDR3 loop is CASSLQGARDQPQHF. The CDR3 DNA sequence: TGCGCCAGCAGCTTACAGGGGGCGCGGGATCAGCCCCAGCATTTT. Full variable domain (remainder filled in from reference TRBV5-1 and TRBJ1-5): KAGVTQTPRYLIKTRGQQVTLSCSPISGHRSVSWYQQTPGQGLQFLFEYFSETQRNKGNFPGRFSGRQFSNSRSEMNVSTLELGDSALYLCASSLQGARDQPQHFGDGTRLSIL.

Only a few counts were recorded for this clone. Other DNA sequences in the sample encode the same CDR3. The CDR3 nucleotides are TGCAGTGCTAGACTTGGAGATACGCAGTATTTT. Amino acids: CSARLGDTQYF. The genes are TRBV20-1 and TRBJ2-3; D is unclear. CDR1 is DFQATT, CDR2 SNEGSKA, per germline (reference sequence). CDR3 length equals 11 residues. The ends were cut back, 2 bases at V and 5 bases at J, with 5 bases in the middle.

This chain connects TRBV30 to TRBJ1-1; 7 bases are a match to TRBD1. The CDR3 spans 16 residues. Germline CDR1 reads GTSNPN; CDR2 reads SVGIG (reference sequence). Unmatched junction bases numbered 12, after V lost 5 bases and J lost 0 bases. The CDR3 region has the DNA TGTGCCTGGTCCAGGGGGGTGAGTCGTTTGAACACTGAAGCTTTCTTT. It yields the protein CAWSRGVSRLNTEAFF.

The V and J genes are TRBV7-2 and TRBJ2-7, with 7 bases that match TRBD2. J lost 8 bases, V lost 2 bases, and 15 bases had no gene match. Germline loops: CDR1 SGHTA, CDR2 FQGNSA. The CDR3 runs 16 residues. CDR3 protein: CASSLHPVGGGGKQYF. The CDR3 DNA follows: TGTGCCAGCAGCTTACACCCAGTCGGAGGCGGGGGTAAGCAGTACTTC.

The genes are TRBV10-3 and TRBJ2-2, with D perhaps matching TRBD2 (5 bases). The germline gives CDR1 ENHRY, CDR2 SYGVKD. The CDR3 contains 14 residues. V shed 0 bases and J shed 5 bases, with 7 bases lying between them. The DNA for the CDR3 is TGTGCCATCAGTGAGTCGACGGGGACCGGGGAGCTGTTTTTT. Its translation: CAISESTGTGELFF.

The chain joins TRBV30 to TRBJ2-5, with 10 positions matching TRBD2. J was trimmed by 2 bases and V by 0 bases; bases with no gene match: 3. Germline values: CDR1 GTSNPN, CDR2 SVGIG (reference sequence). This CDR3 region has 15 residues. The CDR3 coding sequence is TGTGCCTGGAGTGTACAGCGGGGGGGACAAGAGACCCAGTACTTC. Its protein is CAWSVQRGGQETQYF.

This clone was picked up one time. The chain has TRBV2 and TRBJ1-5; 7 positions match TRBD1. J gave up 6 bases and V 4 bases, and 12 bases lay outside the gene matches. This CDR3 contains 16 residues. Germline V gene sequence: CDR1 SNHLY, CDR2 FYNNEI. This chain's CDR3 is CASSAADRVGGQPQHF. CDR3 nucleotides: TGTGCCAGCAGTGCTGCAGACAGGGTGGGCGGTCAGCCCCAGCATTTT.

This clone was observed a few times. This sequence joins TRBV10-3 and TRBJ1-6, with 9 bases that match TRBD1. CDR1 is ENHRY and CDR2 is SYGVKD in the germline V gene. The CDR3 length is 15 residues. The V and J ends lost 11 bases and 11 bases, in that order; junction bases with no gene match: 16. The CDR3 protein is CAASPGQGEGAPLHF. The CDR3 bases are TGTGCCGCAAGTCCGGGACAGGGAGAGGGGGCACCCCTCCACTTT.

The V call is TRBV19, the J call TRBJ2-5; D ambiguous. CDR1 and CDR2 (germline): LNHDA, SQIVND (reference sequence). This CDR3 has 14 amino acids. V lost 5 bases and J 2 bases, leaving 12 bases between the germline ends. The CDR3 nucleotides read TGTGCCAGTAGTTCCCGACATCGACAAGAGACCCAGTACTTC. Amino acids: CASSSRHRQETQYF.

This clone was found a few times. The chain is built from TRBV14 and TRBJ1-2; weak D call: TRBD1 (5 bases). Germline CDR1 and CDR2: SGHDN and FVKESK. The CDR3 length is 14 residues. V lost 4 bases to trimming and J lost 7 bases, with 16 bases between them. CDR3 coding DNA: TGTGCCAGCAGCCTGAACTTGCCGGGGGGTGGCTACACCTTC. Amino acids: CASSLNLPGGGYTF.

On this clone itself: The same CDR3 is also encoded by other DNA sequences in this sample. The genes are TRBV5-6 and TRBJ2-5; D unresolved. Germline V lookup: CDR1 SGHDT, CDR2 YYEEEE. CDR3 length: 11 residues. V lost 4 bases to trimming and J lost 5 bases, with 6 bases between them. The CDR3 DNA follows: TGTGCCAGCAGCCTCCTGGAGACCCAGTACTTC. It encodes CASSLLETQYF.

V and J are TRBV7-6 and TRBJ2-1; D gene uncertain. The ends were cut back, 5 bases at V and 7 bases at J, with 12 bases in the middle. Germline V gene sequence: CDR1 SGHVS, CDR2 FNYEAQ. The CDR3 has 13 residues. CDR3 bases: TGTGCCAGCAGCATTACGGTATGGAATGAGCAGTTCTTC. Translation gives CASSITVWNEQFF. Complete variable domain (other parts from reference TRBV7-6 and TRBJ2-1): GAGVSQSPRYKVTKRGQDVALRCDPISGHVSLYWYRQALGQGPEFLTYFNYEAQQDKSGLPNDRFSAERPEGSISTLTIQRTEQRDSAMYRCASSITVWNEQFFGPGTRLTVL.

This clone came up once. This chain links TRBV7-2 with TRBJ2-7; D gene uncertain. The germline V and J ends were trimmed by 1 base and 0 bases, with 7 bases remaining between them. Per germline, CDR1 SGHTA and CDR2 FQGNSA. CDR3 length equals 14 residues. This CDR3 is CASSLDPSSYEQYF. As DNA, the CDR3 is TGTGCCAGCAGCTTAGACCCTTCCTCCTACGAGCAGTACTTC.

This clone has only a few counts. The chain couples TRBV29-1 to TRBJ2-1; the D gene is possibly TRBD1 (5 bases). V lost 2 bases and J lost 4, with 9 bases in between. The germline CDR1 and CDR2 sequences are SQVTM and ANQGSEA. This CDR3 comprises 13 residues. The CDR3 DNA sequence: TGCAGCGTTGAACCCCAGGGTTACAATGAGCAGTTCTTC. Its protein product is CSVEPQGYNEQFF.

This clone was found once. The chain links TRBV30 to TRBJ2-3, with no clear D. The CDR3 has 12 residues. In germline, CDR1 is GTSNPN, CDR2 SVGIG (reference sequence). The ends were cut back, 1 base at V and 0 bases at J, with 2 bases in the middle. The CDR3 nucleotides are TGTGCCTGGAGTGCTAGCACAGATACGCAGTATTTT. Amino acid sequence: CAWSASTDTQYF. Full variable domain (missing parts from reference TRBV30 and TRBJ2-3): SQTIHQWPATLVQPVGSPLSLECTVEGTSNPNLYWYRQAAGRGLQLLFYSVGIGQISSEVPQNLSASRPQDRQFILSSKKLLLSDSGFYLCAWSASTDTQYFGPGTRLTVL.

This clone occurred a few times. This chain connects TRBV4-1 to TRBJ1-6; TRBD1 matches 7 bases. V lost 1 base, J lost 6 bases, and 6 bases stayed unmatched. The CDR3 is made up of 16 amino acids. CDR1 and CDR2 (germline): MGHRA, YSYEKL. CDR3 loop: CASSQVWGQLNSPLHF. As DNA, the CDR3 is TGCGCCAGCAGCCAAGTATGGGGACAGCTTAATTCACCCCTCCACTTT.

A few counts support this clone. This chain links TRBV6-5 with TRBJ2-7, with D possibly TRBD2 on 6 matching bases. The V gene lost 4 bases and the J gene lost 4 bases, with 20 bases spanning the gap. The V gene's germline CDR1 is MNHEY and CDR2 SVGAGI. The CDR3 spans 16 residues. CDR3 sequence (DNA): TGTGCCAGCAGTTGGGACCCAGCGACTAGATATTACGAGCAGTACTTC. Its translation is CASSWDPATRYYEQYF.

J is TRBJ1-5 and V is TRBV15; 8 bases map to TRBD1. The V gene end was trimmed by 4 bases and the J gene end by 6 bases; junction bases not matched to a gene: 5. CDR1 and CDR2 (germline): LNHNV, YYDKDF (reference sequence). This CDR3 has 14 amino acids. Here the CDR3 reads CATSTGGGGQPQHF. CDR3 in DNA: TGTGCCACCAGCACAGGGGGCGGTGGTCAGCCCCAGCATTTT.